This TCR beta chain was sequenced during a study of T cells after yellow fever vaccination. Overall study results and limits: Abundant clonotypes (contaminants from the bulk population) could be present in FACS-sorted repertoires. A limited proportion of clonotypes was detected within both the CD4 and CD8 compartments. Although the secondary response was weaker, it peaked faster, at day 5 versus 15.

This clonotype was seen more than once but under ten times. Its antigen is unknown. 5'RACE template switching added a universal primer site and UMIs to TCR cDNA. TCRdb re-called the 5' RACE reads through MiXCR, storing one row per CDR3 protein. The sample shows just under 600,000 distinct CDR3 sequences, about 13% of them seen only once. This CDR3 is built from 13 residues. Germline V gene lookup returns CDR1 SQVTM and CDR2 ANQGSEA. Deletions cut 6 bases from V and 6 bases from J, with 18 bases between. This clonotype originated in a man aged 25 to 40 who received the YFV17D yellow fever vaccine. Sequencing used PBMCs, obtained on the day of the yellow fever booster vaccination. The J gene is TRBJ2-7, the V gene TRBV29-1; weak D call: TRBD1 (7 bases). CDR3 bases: TGCAGCGTCGGACAGGCGGGGACGGGCGAGCAGTACTTC. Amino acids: CSVGQAGTGEQYF.